These 23 T cell receptor beta chains were sequenced from one sample in a study of blood T cell repertoires in COVID-19. This table comes from immunoSEQ multiplex PCR, and its TCRdb copy is limited to in-frame clones, with some not included. The data hold fewer than 180,000 clones, with roughly 80% observed a single time. Sequences were obtained from peripheral blood. These receptors all come from a man in his sixties or seventies with acute or convalescent COVID-19.

This clone was seen just once. The chain has TRBV14 and TRBJ1-4; maybe TRBD1 (5 bases). V gave up 4 bases and J gave up 4 bases, with 10 bases separating them. CDR1 is SGHDN and CDR2 is FVKESK in the germline V gene. The CDR3 is 14 amino acids. The CDR3 reads CASSRGLLNEKLFF. Written as DNA, the CDR3 is TGTGCCAGCAGCCGGGGACTACTTAATGAAAAACTGTTTTTT.

The CDR3 DNA is TGCGCCAGCGGGACTAGCGGGAACCACAATGAGCAGTTCTTC. It yields the protein CASGTSGNHNEQFF. The rearrangement links TRBV5-1 to TRBJ2-1; 13 bases line up with TRBD2. CDR1 is SGHRS, CDR2 YFSETQ, per germline. V was clipped by 7 bases and J by 5 bases; unmatched bases: 3. The CDR3 sequence is 14 residues long. Combining the CDR3 with reference TRBV5-1 and TRBJ2-1 gives the whole variable domain KAGVTQTPRYLIKTRGQQVTLSCSPISGHRSVSWYQQTPGQGLQFLFEYFSETQRNKGNFPGRFSGRQFSNSRSEMNVSTLELGDSALYLCASGTSGNHNEQFFGPGTRLTVL.

J is TRBJ2-2 and V is TRBV27, with 8 bases that match TRBD1. Per germline, CDR1 MNHEY and CDR2 SMNVEV (reference sequence). The CDR3 totals 15 residues. V lost 5 bases to trimming and J lost 6 bases; unmatched junction nucleotides: 8. CDR3 residues: CASSNLQGAPGELFF. DNA for the CDR3: TGTGCCAGCAGTAATCTCCAGGGGGCGCCCGGGGAGCTGTTTTTT.

The chain uses TRBV5-1 and TRBJ2-5; 12 bases are a match to TRBD1. V was clipped by 6 bases and J by 5 bases; unmatched bases: 11. The germline gives CDR1 SGHRS, CDR2 YFSETQ. The CDR3 is 16 amino acids. The CDR3 DNA sequence: TGCGCCAGCACCTCTGGGGGACAGGGGGCCAAGGAGACCCAGTACTTC. This gives the protein CASTSGGQGAKETQYF.

The chain employs TRBV7-9 and TRBJ1-4; 7 nucleotides line up with TRBD1. V shed 2 bases, J shed 12 bases, and the junction held 9 bases outside the gene matches. CDR3 length: 14 amino acids. Per germline, CDR1 SEHNR and CDR2 FQNEAQ (reference sequence). CDR3 DNA: TGTGCCAGCAGCTTATCAGGGGGTGGCCGTCAACTGTTTTTT. Protein product: CASSLSGGGRQLFF.

The chain combines TRBV4-1 with TRBJ2-1; D is ambiguous. The length of the CDR3 is 15 residues. The germline V gene has CDR1 MGHRA and CDR2 YSYEKL. The germline V and J ends were trimmed by 0 bases and 2 bases, with 8 bases remaining between them. Written as DNA, the CDR3 is TGCGCCAGCAGCCAAGAGGAGTATACCTACAATGAGCAGTTCTTC. This encodes CASSQEEYTYNEQFF.

J is TRBJ2-3 and V is TRBV18; D gene ambiguous. The germline V gene has CDR1 KGHSH and CDR2 LQKENI. Between the trimmed V and J ends, which lost 3 bases and 4 bases, there was a span of 14 bases. The length of the CDR3 is 15 residues. The CDR3 region has the DNA TGTGCCAGCTCACCGACGGGTCTCTGGCCAGATACGCAGTATTTT. Its protein is CASSPTGLWPDTQYF.

J is TRBJ2-3 and V is TRBV9; D perhaps matches TRBD1 (5 bases). Trimming shortened V by 1 base and J by 2 bases, and 14 bases separated the two germline ends. Germline lookup yields CDR1 SGDLS and CDR2 YYNGEE. The CDR3 loop spans 16 amino acids. Here the CDR3 DNA reads TGTGCCAGCAGCGTATACCAGGGCGGCCTCACAGATACGCAGTATTTT. It encodes CASSVYQGGLTDTQYF.

V usage is TRBV29-1 and J usage is TRBJ1-2, with TRBD1 identical over 7 bases. Unmatched junction bases numbered 5, after V lost 3 bases and J lost 4 bases. The CDR3 loop spans 13 amino acids. Germline V gene lookup returns CDR1 SQVTM and CDR2 ANQGSEA. This CDR3 is CSVERGQGYGYTF. Here the CDR3 DNA reads TGCAGCGTTGAGAGGGGGCAAGGCTATGGCTACACCTTC.

The V and J genes are TRBV11-2 and TRBJ1-3; D is possibly TRBD1 (6 bases). This CDR3 contains 15 residues. From germline, CDR1 is SGHAT and CDR2 FQNNGV. With 1 base removed from V and 4 bases from J, the gap between germline ends came to 11 bases. CDR3 DNA: TGTGCCAGCAGCTTAGTGAGGGGGACCGGAAACACCATATATTTT. It specifies CASSLVRGTGNTIYF.

The rearrangement joins TRBV19 to TRBJ1-4; D is undetermined. The CDR3 is 16 residues long. V was pared by 3 bases and J by 1 base, with 12 bases between. Germline loops: CDR1 LNHDA, CDR2 SQIVND (reference sequence). CDR3 amino acids: CASSIPIRGTNEKLFF. DNA of the CDR3: TGTGCCAGTAGTATCCCCATCCGGGGAACTAATGAAAAACTGTTTTTT.

This clone was seen just once. V gene TRBV6-1 combines with J gene TRBJ2-2, with 12 bases matching TRBD1. Germline-derived CDR1 and CDR2 are MNHNS and SASEGT. J lost 4 bases, V lost 7 bases, and 4 bases had no gene match. This CDR3 comprises 15 residues. DNA for the CDR3: TGTGCCAGCATTCCGGGACAGGGGGCCACCGGGGAGCTGTTTTTT. Translating it yields CASIPGQGATGELFF.

V usage is TRBV5-5 and J usage is TRBJ1-3; D gene uncertain. In germline, CDR1 is SGHKS, CDR2 YYEKEE (reference sequence). The CDR3 extends over 14 amino acids. V was pared by 0 bases and J by 3 bases, with 7 bases between. CDR3 DNA: TGTGCCAGCAGCTTGGTACTATTTGGAAACACCATATATTTT. Encoded protein: CASSLVLFGNTIYF.

This clone was counted between two and nine times. This rearrangement joins TRBV7-9 to TRBJ2-5, with D possibly matching TRBD2 (6 bases). V gave up 5 bases and J gave up 2 bases, with 12 bases separating them. The CDR3 totals 14 residues. CDR1 is SEHNR, CDR2 FQNEAQ, per germline (reference sequence). For the CDR3, the DNA is TGTGCCAGCAGCCAACTGACTAGTCAAGAGACCCAGTACTTC. This codes for CASSQLTSQETQYF.

The chain couples TRBV10-3 to TRBJ2-7, with D perhaps TRBD1 (6 bases). The germline V gene has CDR1 ENHRY and CDR2 SYGVKD. This CDR3 is built from 14 residues. Trimming left V 6 bases short and J 4 bases short, with 16 bases between. The DNA for the CDR3 is TGTGCCATCAGCGGACAGATCGGTCGGTACGAGCAGTACTTC. This translates into CAISGQIGRYEQYF.

This chain joins TRBV5-1 and TRBJ2-2; D uncertain. CDR3 length equals 13 residues. V was cut by 2 bases and J by 1 base, with 3 bases left in between. Germline V lookup: CDR1 SGHRS, CDR2 YFSETQ. The CDR3 protein is CASSFQNTGELFF. CDR3 sequence (DNA): TGCGCCAGCAGCTTCCAGAACACCGGGGAGCTGTTTTTT.

This clone was found once. The V call is TRBV7-6, the J call TRBJ2-3; 8 bases agree with TRBD2. The V gene's germline CDR1 is SGHVS and CDR2 FNYEAQ. The CDR3 is 17 residues long. J gave up 3 bases and V 0 bases, and 8 bases lay outside the gene matches. DNA of the CDR3: TGTGCCAGCAGCTTAGCGCGGGGCGGGGGGCGGACAGATACGCAGTATTTT. As protein: CASSLARGGGRTDTQYF.

This clone was recorded a few times. This chain connects TRBV7-2 to TRBJ1-1; 11 nucleotides match TRBD1. The ends lost 5 bases at V and 6 bases at J; junction bases unmatched: 11. CDR3 length: 16 amino acids. The germline V gene has CDR1 SGHTA and CDR2 FQGNSA. CDR3 bases: TGTGCCAGCAGCGGACGCCGGGACAGGGGGGAGGCTGAAGCTTTCTTT. This codes for CASSGRRDRGEAEAFF.

The chain joins TRBV9 to TRBJ1-6; no firm D call. V was cut by 3 bases and J by 4 bases, with 14 bases left in between. Germline V gene lookup returns CDR1 SGDLS and CDR2 YYNGEE. This CDR3 is 16 amino acids long. The CDR3 protein is CASSATAVAYNSPLHF. In DNA, the CDR3 is TGTGCCAGCAGCGCCACCGCGGTGGCATATAATTCACCCCTCCACTTT. The complete variable domain, with remaining parts taken from reference TRBV9 and TRBJ1-6, reads DSGVTQTPKHLITATGQRVTLRCSPRSGDLSVYWYQQSLDQGLQFLIQYYNGEERAKGNILERFSAQQFPDLHSELNLSSLELGDSALYFCASSATAVAYNSPLHFGNGTRLTVT.

This clone was seen more than once but under ten times. V is TRBV18 and J is TRBJ2-1; the match to TRBD2 covers 15 bases. Trimming took 3 bases from V and 0 from J; bases not matched to a gene: 3. The CDR3 runs 18 residues. Germline CDR1 and CDR2: KGHSH and LQKENI. This CDR3 is CASSPSGLAGGSYNEQFF. CDR3 coding DNA: TGTGCCAGCTCACCGTCGGGACTAGCGGGAGGCTCCTACAATGAGCAGTTCTTC.

The rearrangement joins TRBV3-1 (or the pseudogene TRBV3-2) to TRBJ1-1; no clear D. This CDR3 is 13 amino acids long. Looked up from germline, CDR1 is LGHDT and CDR2 is YNNKEL (reference sequence). V was pared by 0 bases and J by 11 bases, with 13 bases between. CDR3: CASSQDVKQSAFF. The CDR3, as DNA: TGTGCCAGCAGCCAAGACGTAAAACAGTCCGCTTTCTTT.

V and J are TRBV7-9 and TRBJ1-1; tentative D call: TRBD1 (6 bases). The CDR3 runs 15 residues. CDR1 and CDR2 from the germline V gene are SEHNR and FQNEAQ (reference sequence). The V end was cut by 6 bases, the J end by 5 bases, with 19 bases between. The chain's CDR3 is CASSSGQLGWTEAFF. CDR3 sequence (DNA): TGTGCCAGCAGTTCAGGACAGCTTGGATGGACTGAAGCTTTCTTT. The entire variable domain, with the rest obtained from reference TRBV7-9 and TRBJ1-1, is as follows: DTGVSQNPRHKITKRGQNVTFRCDPISEHNRLYWYRQTLGQGPEFLTYFQNEAQLEKSRLLSDRFSAERPKGSFSTLEIQRTEQGDSAMYLCASSSGQLGWTEAFFGQGTRLTVV.

CDR3 residues: CATSDFTGYQPQHF. CDR3 nucleotides: TGTGCCACCAGTGATTTTACAGGCTATCAGCCCCAGCATTTT. This rearrangement joins TRBV24-1 to TRBJ1-5; D is perhaps TRBD1 (5 bases). V lost 1 base, J lost 5 bases, and 8 bases lay in between. The CDR3 runs to 14 residues. Germline V gene lookup returns CDR1 KGHDR and CDR2 SFDVKD.